These T cell receptor beta chains were read from a single sample in a study of PD-1 blockade in classical Hodgkin lymphoma. Libraries were prepared by immunoSEQ multiplex PCR; TCRdb keeps only in-frame clonotypes and omits some of them. The top ten hold about a fifth of the sample, which has roughly 20,000 clones, roughly 77% seen once. The sequencing used peripheral blood mononuclear cells (PBMCs), collected before the fourth cycle of nivolumab. The receptor source for this set is a human donor with classical Hodgkin lymphoma. The CDR3 runs from the conserved cysteine through the conserved F or W. D genes are given only for firm matches. Part of the rows lack a size; the others show once, few, many or a class for expanded clones.

V gene	D gene	CDR3 length	clone size	J gene	CDR3 DNA	CDR3 protein
TRBV25-1	TRBD1	17	.	TRBJ1-3	TGTGCCAGCAGTGGGTTGGGACAGGGGGATGCGGGAAACACCATATATTTT	CASSGLGQGDAGNTIYF
TRBV5-1	TRBD1	15	.	TRBJ2-1	TGCGCCAGCGGCCTGGGACAGGGGAGAAACAATGAGCAGTTCTTC	CASGLGQGRNNEQFF
TRBV7-2	TRBD1	14	.	TRBJ2-1	TGTGCCAGCAGCTTAACACCGACAGGGCATGAGCAGTTCTTC	CASSLTPTGHEQFF
TRBV5-1	TRBD1	15	.	TRBJ2-5	TGCGCCAGCAGCTCACTCGGGACAGGACAGGAGACCCAGTACTTC	CASSSLGTGQETQYF
TRBV2	.	12	.	TRBJ2-1	TGTGCCAGCAGTGAAGGTCGGGGTGAGCAGTTCTTC	CASSEGRGEQFF
TRBV6-5	.	14	.	TRBJ2-7	TGTGCCAGCAGTTACGAATCCCGCTCCTACGAGCAGTACTTC	CASSYESRSYEQYF
TRBV28	.	10	once	TRBJ2-7	TGTGCCAGCTCTACCTACGAGCAGTACTTC	CASSTYEQYF
TRBV18	.	14	.	TRBJ1-2	TGTGCCAGCTCACCACCCATTGACCGTATGGGCTACACCTTC	CASSPPIDRMGYTF
TRBV10-3	TRBD1	16	once	TRBJ1-3	TGTGCCATAAACGACAGGGGGCGAGAGTCTGGAAACACCATATATTTT	CAINDRGRESGNTIYF
TRBV6-1	.	13	.	TRBJ2-7	TGTGCCAGCTCGCGGCGAGGCTCCTACGAGCAGTACTTC	CASSRRGSYEQYF
TRBV6-1	.	11	.	TRBJ2-7	TGTGCCAGCACCAATAGTGGCGAGCAGTACTTC	CASTNSGEQYF
TRBV19	TRBD1	14	.	TRBJ1-1	TGTGCCAGTAGCCCAAAGGGACAGGGGTTAGGAGCTTTCTTT	CASSPKGQGLGAFF
TRBV5-1	TRBD2	16	.	TRBJ2-3	TGCGCCAGCAGCTTGGTGCTAGCGGGGGCCACAGATACGCAGTATTTT	CASSLVLAGATDTQYF
TRBV28	TRBD2	15	.	TRBJ2-5	TGTGCCAGCAGTTTACTAGCGGACATCCAAGAGACCCAGTACTTC	CASSLLADIQETQYF
TRBV7-2	.	13	.	TRBJ2-1	TGTGCCAGCAGCCGAGTCCCGACTAATGAGCAGTTCTTC	CASSRVPTNEQFF
TRBV2	.	14	.	TRBJ2-2	TGTGCCAGCACCCCAACGGCGAACACCGGGGAGCTGTTTTTT	CASTPTANTGELFF
TRBV7-9	.	14	.	TRBJ1-2	TGTGCCAGCAGCTTAATCCAGGGTGTTGATGGCTACACCTTC	CASSLIQGVDGYTF
TRBV6-1	.	16	few	TRBJ2-7	TGTGCCAGCAGTGAATCGGTGGGAGTTCCCTTCTACGAGCAGTACTTC	CASSESVGVPFYEQYF
TRBV14	.	15	.	TRBJ2-1	TGTGCCAGCAGCCAAGTGGGAGAAAACGGGAATGAGCAGTTCTTC	CASSQVGENGNEQFF
TRBV28	.	14	.	TRBJ2-7	TGTGCCAGCAGTCAGAGACAGGTTTCCTACGAGCAGTACTTC	CASSQRQVSYEQYF
TRBV7-9	TRBD1	15	few	TRBJ2-7	TGTGCCAGCAGCTTTGGGACAACAGGGGGATACGAGCAGTACTTC	CASSFGTTGGYEQYF
TRBV27	.	13	.	TRBJ2-5	TGTGCCAGCCGTGCCTATAGCGCGGAGACCCAGTACTTC	CASRAYSAETQYF
TRBV7-9	TRBD2	15	.	TRBJ2-1	TGTGCCAGCAGCTACGGGGTAGCGGGAGTCAATGAGCAGTTCTTC	CASSYGVAGVNEQFF
TRBV5-1	TRBD1	16	.	TRBJ2-5	TGCGCCAGCAGCTTGGGCCGGGACAGGGTTAGGGAGACCCAGTACTTC	CASSLGRDRVRETQYF
TRBV29-1	.	12	.	TRBJ2-1	TGCAGCGCCAACCCCGCCTACAATGAGCAGTTCTTC	CSANPAYNEQFF
TRBV5-1	.	15	.	TRBJ2-7	TGCGCCAGCAGCTCTCGCCCAGGGCCTGAGGGCGAGCAGTACTTC	CASSSRPGPEGEQYF
TRBV6-4	TRBD1	15	.	TRBJ1-4	TGTGCCAGCAGCCCAACAGGGGGCCTTAATGAAAAACTGTTTTTT	CASSPTGGLNEKLFF
TRBV27	.	14	.	TRBJ2-7	TGTGCCAGCAGTCCTCGGGACAACTCCTACGAGCAGTACTTC	CASSPRDNSYEQYF
TRBV11-2	.	14	.	TRBJ1-5	TGTGCCAGCAGCTTAGAGAGGCCGGGTCAGCCCCAGCATTTT	CASSLERPGQPQHF
TRBV28	.	15	.	TRBJ2-7	TGTGCCAGCAGCCCCGGGTTTTCCAAGCACTACGAGCAGTACTTC	CASSPGFSKHYEQYF
TRBV5-1	.	15	.	TRBJ2-1	TGCGCCAGCAGCTCCGACGGACTCTCCTACAATGAGCAGTTCTTC	CASSSDGLSYNEQFF
TRBV4-1	.	12	.	TRBJ2-1	TGCGCCAGCAGCGTCGAGTGGAATGAGCAGTTCTTC	CASSVEWNEQFF
TRBV27	TRBD2	19	once	TRBJ2-1	TGTGCCAGCAGAACCGGGACTAGCGGGAGCGGAAGCTCCTACAATGAGCAGTTCTTC	CASRTGTSGSGSSYNEQFF
TRBV4-1	.	16	.	TRBJ1-3	TGCGCCAGCAGCCACACAGGGACGTCGACTGGAAACACCATATATTTT	CASSHTGTSTGNTIYF
TRBV27	.	15	once	TRBJ2-3	TGTGCCAGCACCCGATTAGCTAGAAGCACAGATACGCAGTATTTT	CASTRLARSTDTQYF
TRBV7-7	.	13	few	TRBJ1-1	TGTGCCAGCAGCGACGGAGTGAACACTGAAGCTTTCTTT	CASSDGVNTEAFF
TRBV4-1	TRBD1	15	.	TRBJ2-7	TGCGCCAGCAGCCAACAGGGGGTGGGTCCTTTCGAGCAGTACTTC	CASSQQGVGPFEQYF
TRBV6-1	TRBD1	13	.	TRBJ2-7	TGTGCCAGCAATACGGGACAGGGATACGAGCAGTACTTC	CASNTGQGYEQYF
TRBV4-2	TRBD1	15	.	TRBJ2-7	TGTGCCAGCGGCCAAGATCTAGGACAGGGGTACGAGCAGTACTTC	CASGQDLGQGYEQYF
TRBV27	.	15	few	TRBJ2-2	TGTGCCAGCAGTTTAGTGCAGGGGAACACCGGGGAGCTGTTTTTT	CASSLVQGNTGELFF
TRBV4-1	.	15	few	TRBJ2-7	TGCGCCAGCAGCCAACGGATCGCTGCCGCCCTCGAGCAGTACTTC	CASSQRIAAALEQYF
TRBV6-1	TRBD2	15	few	TRBJ2-2	TGTGCCAGCAGTGAACAGGGAGGGAGCGGCGGGGAGCTGTTTTTT	CASSEQGGSGGELFF
TRBV2	.	18	few	TRBJ1-1	TGTGCCAGCAGTGAATATAGGAGGGTCCAGGCGTTAAACACTGAAGCTTTCTTT	CASSEYRRVQALNTEAFF
TRBV14	.	14	few	TRBJ1-2	TGTGCCAGCAGCCATGGGGGTGACATCTATGGCTACACCTTC	CASSHGGDIYGYTF
TRBV27	TRBD2	15	few	TRBJ2-7	TGTGCCAGCAGTCCAAGCGGGAGGCGCTCCTACGAGCAGTACTTC	CASSPSGRRSYEQYF
TRBV6-6	.	13	.	TRBJ2-7	TGTGCCAGCAGTTACTACATGGGGCCCGAGCAGTACTTC	CASSYYMGPEQYF
TRBV15	TRBD1	16	.	TRBJ2-5	TGTGCCACCAGCAAAGCTAGGACAGGCAACCAAGAGACCCAGTACTTC	CATSKARTGNQETQYF
TRBV6-6	TRBD2	14	.	TRBJ2-7	TGTGCCAGCAGTCCGAGCGGGAGCTCCTACGAGCAGTACTTC	CASSPSGSSYEQYF
TRBV18	.	13	.	TRBJ1-1	TGTGCCAGCTCACCATCCAGGGAAACTGAAGCTTTCTTT	CASSPSRETEAFF
TRBV2	.	13	.	TRBJ1-1	TGTGCCAGCAGTGACGAGATGAACACTGAAGCTTTCTTT	CASSDEMNTEAFF
TRBV6-1	TRBD1	16	.	TRBJ2-1	TGTGCCAGCAGTGTTGGACAGGGGGTCTCCTACAATGAGCAGTTCTTC	CASSVGQGVSYNEQFF
TRBV27	TRBD1	15	.	TRBJ2-1	TGTGCCAGCAGTCTCCGACAGGGTTCTAGCAATGAGCAGTTCTTC	CASSLRQGSSNEQFF
TRBV27	.	14	.	TRBJ2-7	TGTGCCAGCAGTTTGGCCAGGGGCTCCTACGAGCAGTACTTC	CASSLARGSYEQYF
TRBV4-1	.	13	few	TRBJ2-5	TGCGCCAGCAGCCAAGTTGGGGAAGAGACCCAGTACTTC	CASSQVGEETQYF
TRBV2	.	14	few	TRBJ1-1	TGTGCCAGCAGTGAACCAGGGACTGTCCCTGAAGCTTTCTTT	CASSEPGTVPEAFF